This T cell receptor beta chain was recorded in a study of CD8+ T cells in alopecia areata. Looking at the study overall: Patients in the treated group were given tofacitinib by mouth, 5 to 10 mg twice a day.

Deletions cut 4 bases from V and 5 bases from J, with 15 bases between. Germline lookup yields CDR1 SGHVS and CDR2 FNYEAQ. The CDR3 spans 15 residues. Following extraction, RNA underwent reverse transcription to cDNA, which served as the sequencing template. The data were produced by immunoSEQ multiplex PCR, yet TCRdb's version contains in-frame clones alone and is incomplete. Here the sample spans some 110,000 clones, about 54% being singletons. Treatment reported: oral pan-JAK inhibitor, 5-10 mg twice daily. Researchers took lesional scalp punch biopsies and peripheral blood from people who were alopecia areata patients. CD4+ and CD8+ T cells were sorted from PBMCs stained for CD3, CD4 and CD8.

V is TRBV7-6 and J is TRBJ2-1, with D tentatively TRBD1 (6 bases). The sequence derives from a human donor with alopecia areata. The sample here was CD8+ T cells sorted from blood, taken at week 4, from a patient treated with tofacitinib. This CDR3 is CASSSPGVLDNEQFF. For the CDR3, the DNA is TGTGCCAGCAGCTCGCCAGGGGTTTTGGACAATGAGCAGTTCTTC. Full variable domain (remainder filled in from reference TRBV7-6 and TRBJ2-1): GAGVSQSPRYKVTKRGQDVALRCDPISGHVSLYWYRQALGQGPEFLTYFNYEAQQDKSGLPNDRFSAERPEGSISTLTIQRTEQRDSAMYRCASSSPGVLDNEQFFGPGTRLTVL.